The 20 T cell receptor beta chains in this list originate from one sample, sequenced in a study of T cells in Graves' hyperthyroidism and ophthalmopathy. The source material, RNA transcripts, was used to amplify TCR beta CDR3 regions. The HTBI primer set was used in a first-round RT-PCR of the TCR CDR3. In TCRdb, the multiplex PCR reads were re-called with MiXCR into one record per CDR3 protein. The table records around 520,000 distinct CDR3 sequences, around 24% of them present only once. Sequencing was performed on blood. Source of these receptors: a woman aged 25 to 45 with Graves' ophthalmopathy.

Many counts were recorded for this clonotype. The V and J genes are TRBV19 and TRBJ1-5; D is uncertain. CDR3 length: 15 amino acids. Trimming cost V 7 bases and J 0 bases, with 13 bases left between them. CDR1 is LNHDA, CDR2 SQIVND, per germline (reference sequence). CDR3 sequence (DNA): TGTGCCAGTAATTGGAGCCCGGGTAGCAATCAGCCCCAGCATTTT. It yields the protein CASNWSPGSNQPQHF.

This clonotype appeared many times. The CDR3, as DNA: TGTGCCAGCAGCTTAAACAGGGGGCGTCTGGGGTATGGCTACACCTTC. Residues: CASSLNRGRLGYGYTF. V is TRBV13 and J is TRBJ1-2; 9 bases fit TRBD1. J was trimmed by 5 bases and V by 2 bases; bases with no gene match: 9. The CDR3 covers 16 residues. Per the germline V gene, CDR1 is PRHDT and CDR2 is FYEKMQ (reference sequence).

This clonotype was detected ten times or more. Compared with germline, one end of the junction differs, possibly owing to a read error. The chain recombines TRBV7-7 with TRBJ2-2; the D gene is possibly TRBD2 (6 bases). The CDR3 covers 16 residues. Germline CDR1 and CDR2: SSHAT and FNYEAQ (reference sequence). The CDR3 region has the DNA TGTGCTAGCAGCTTCGGCGGTGCGGGGTACACCGGGGAGCTGTTTTTT. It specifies CASSFGGAGYTGELFF.

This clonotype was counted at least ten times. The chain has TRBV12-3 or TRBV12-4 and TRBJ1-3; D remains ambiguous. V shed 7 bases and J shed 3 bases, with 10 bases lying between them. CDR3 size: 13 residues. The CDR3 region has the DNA TGTGCCAGCAACACCCGGGGTGGAAACACCATATATTTT. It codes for CASNTRGGNTIYF.

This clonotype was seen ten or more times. CDR3 sequence (DNA): TGCAGTGCTAGTAAGGCGGGGAGCTCCTACGAGCAGTACTTC. It codes for CSASKAGSSYEQYF. This sequence joins TRBV20-1 and TRBJ2-7, with a possible D match to TRBD2 (6 bases). The germline V and J ends were trimmed by 3 bases and 0 bases, with 12 bases remaining between them. Germline loops: CDR1 DFQATT, CDR2 SNEGSKA (reference sequence). CDR3 size: 14 residues.

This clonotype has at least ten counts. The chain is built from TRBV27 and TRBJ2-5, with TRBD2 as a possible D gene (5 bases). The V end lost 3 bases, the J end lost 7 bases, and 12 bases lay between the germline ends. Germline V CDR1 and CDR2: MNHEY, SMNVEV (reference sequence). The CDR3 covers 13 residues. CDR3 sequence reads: CASSFDLRGTQYF. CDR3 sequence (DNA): TGTGCCAGCAGTTTTGACTTACGGGGGACCCAGTACTTC.

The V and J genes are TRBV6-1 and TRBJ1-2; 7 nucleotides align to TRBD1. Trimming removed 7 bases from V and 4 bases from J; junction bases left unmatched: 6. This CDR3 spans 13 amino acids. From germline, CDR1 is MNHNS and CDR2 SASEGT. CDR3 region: CASMGQQIYGYTF. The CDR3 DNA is TGTGCCAGCATGGGACAGCAAATCTATGGCTACACCTTC.

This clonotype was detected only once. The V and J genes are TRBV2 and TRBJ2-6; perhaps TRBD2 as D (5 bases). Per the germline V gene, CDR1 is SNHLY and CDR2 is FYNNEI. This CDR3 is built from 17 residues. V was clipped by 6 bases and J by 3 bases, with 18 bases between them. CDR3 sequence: CASRRARRTYGANVLTF. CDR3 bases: TGTGCCAGCAGGCGGGCCCGACGGACGTATGGGGCCAACGTCCTGACTTTC.

The CDR3 protein is CASTPTGGGTEAFF. The DNA for the CDR3 is TGTGCCAGCACTCCGACAGGGGGAGGCACTGAAGCTTTCTTT. The rearrangement joins TRBV12-3 or TRBV12-4 to TRBJ1-1; TRBD1 matches at 9 bases. The CDR3 totals 14 residues. After removal of 7 bases from V and 4 bases from J, the junction contained 7 bases not matched to a gene.

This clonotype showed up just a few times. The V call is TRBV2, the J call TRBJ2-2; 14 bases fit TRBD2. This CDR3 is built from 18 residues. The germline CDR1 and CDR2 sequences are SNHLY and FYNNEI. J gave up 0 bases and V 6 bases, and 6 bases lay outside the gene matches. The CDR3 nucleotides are TGTGCCAGCAGAGGACTAGCGGGGGGTATCGCGAACACCGGGGAGCTGTTTTTT. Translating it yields CASRGLAGGIANTGELFF.

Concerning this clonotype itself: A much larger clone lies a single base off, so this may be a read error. This CDR3 is CASSLLGVRTGELFF. The CDR3 nucleotides read TGCGCCAGCAGTCTACTCGGGGTTCGAACCGGGGAGCTGTTTTTT. This chain joins TRBV5-1 and TRBJ2-2; tentatively, D is TRBD2 (5 bases). The CDR3 is 15 residues long. Between the trimmed V and J ends, which lost 5 bases and 5 bases, there was a span of 16 bases. Germline lookup yields CDR1 SGHRS and CDR2 YFSETQ. The full variable domain, with the rest looked up from reference TRBV5-1 and TRBJ2-2, is KAGVTQTPRYLIKTRGQQVTLSCSPISGHRSVSWYQQTPGQGLQFLFEYFSETQRNKGNFPGRFSGRQFSNSRSEMNVSTLELGDSALYLCASSLLGVRTGELFFGEGSRLTVL.

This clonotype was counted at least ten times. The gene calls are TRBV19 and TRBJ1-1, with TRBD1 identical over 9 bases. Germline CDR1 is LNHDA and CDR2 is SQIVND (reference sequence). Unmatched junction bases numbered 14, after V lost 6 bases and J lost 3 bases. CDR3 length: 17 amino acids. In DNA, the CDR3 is TGTGCCAGTAGACATATCGGACAGGGGTCGTCGGACACTGAAGCTTTCTTT. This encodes CASRHIGQGSSDTEAFF.

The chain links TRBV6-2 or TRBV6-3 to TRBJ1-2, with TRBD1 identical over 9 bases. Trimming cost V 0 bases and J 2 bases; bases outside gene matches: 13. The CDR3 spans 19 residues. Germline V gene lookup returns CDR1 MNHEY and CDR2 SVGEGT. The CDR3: CASSYSTPGQGSPNYGYTF. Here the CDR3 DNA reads TGTGCCAGCAGTTACTCAACACCGGGACAGGGATCCCCGAACTATGGCTACACCTTC.

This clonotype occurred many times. The CDR3 region has the DNA TGTGCCAGCAGCGACGGGAGCTCTGGAAACACCATATATTTT. This gives the protein CASSDGSSGNTIYF. The chain is built from TRBV6-1 and TRBJ1-3, with D hard to call. The CDR3 covers 14 residues. Between the trimmed V and J ends, which lost 6 bases and 0 bases, there was a span of 9 bases. The V gene's germline CDR1 is MNHNS and CDR2 SASEGT.

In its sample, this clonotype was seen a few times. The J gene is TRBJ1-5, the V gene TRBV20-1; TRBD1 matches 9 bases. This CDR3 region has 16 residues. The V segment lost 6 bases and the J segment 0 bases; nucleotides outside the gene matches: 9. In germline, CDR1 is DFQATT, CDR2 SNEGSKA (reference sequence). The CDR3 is CSARRQGGNSNQPQHF. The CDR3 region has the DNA TGCAGTGCCCGAAGACAGGGGGGGAATAGCAATCAGCCCCAGCATTTT.

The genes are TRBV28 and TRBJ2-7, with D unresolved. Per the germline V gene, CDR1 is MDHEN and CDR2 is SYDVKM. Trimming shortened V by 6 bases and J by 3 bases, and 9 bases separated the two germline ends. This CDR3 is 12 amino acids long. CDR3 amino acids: CASSSNLYEQYF. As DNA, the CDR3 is TGTGCCAGCAGCTCTAACCTCTACGAGCAGTACTTC. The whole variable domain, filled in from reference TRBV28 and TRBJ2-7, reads DVKVTQSSRYLVKRTGEKVFLECVQDMDHENMFWYRQDPGLGLRLIYFSYDVKMKEKGDIPEGYSVSREKKERFSLILESASTNQTSMYLCASSSNLYEQYFGPGTRLTVT.

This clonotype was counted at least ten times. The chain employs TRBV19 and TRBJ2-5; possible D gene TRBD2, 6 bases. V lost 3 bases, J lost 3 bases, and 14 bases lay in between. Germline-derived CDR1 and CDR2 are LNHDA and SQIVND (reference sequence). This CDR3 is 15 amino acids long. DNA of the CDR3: TGTGCCAGTAGTATCGATAGCGGTGGCGAAGAGACCCAGTACTTC. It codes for CASSIDSGGEETQYF.

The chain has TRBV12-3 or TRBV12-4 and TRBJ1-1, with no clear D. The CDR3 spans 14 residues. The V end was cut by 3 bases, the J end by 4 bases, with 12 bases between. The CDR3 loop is CASSFRGGGTEAFF. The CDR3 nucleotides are TGTGCCAGCAGTTTCCGGGGTGGAGGCACTGAAGCTTTCTTT.

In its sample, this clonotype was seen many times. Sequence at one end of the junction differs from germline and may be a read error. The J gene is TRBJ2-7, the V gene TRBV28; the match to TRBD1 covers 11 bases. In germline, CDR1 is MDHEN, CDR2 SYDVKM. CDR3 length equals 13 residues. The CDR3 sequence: CGTIGTGGYEQYF. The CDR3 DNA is TGCGGGACAATTGGGACAGGGGGCTACGAGCAGTACTTC.

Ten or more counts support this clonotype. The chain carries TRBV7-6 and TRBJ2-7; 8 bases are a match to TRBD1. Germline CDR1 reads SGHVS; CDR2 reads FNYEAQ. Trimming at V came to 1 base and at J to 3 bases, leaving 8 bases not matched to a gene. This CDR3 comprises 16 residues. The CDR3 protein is CASSLGRGQGGYEQYF. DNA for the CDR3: TGTGCCAGCAGCTTAGGGAGAGGACAGGGCGGCTACGAGCAGTACTTC. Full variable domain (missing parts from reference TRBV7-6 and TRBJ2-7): GAGVSQSPRYKVTKRGQDVALRCDPISGHVSLYWYRQALGQGPEFLTYFNYEAQQDKSGLPNDRFSAERPEGSISTLTIQRTEQRDSAMYRCASSLGRGQGGYEQYFGPGTRLTVT.